The rows below give T cell receptor beta chains drawn from one sample of a study of cytomegalovirus exposure and HLA in healthy donors. Data came from immunoSEQ multiplex PCR; TCRdb stores just in-frame clones and leaves some out. This sample carries more than 65,000 clones, 95% to 96% of them seen once, and the ten largest clones take 1.3%. The sequenced sample was PBMCs. These receptors were obtained from a woman in her late teens or twenties in good health and CMV-seronegative. Each CDR3 is given with its conserved first and last residue. The D gene is left open where the match is weak. The size entry is marked missing in some rows and otherwise reads once, few, many or a size class.

>TRBV29-1|-|TRBJ2-1|-
TGCAGCGTTGGAGGTGAGGCTGAGTACAATGAGCAGTTCTTC
CSVGGEAEYNEQFF
>TRBV15|-|TRBJ1-5|-
TGTGCCACCAGCAGAGAACCACAGGGCAATCAGCCCCAGCATTTT
CATSREPQGNQPQHF
>TRBV11-3|-|TRBJ2-1|-
TGTGCCAGCAACGGCGGGGTGGGGCAGTTCTTC
CASNGGVGQFF
>TRBV27|TRBD2|TRBJ2-5|-
TGTGCCAGCTCCTTAGCGGGGGTCCAAGAGACCCAGTACTTC
CASSLAGVQETQYF
>TRBV19|-|TRBJ1-1|-
TGTGCCAGTAGTATTTCCCGGGTAAGCACTGAAGCTTTCTTT
CASSISRVSTEAFF
>TRBV6-5|-|TRBJ2-7|once
TGTGCCAGCAGTTACTCCCGGGCCTACGAGCAGTACTTC
CASSYSRAYEQYF
>TRBV4-1|-|TRBJ1-3|-
TGCGCCAGCAGCCAAGTCGACACCATATATTTT
CASSQVDTIYF
>TRBV7-9|-|TRBJ2-1|-
TGTGCCAGCAGCCCCCCGGGCGCGCTAGCGAGCAATGAGCAGTTCTTC
CASSPPGALASNEQFF
>TRBV7-8|TRBD1|TRBJ2-1|-
TGTGCCAGCAGAATATCGCCGGGACAGGGGGCAAGAGGGGGCAATAGTAATGAGCAGTTCTTC
CASRISPGQGARGGNSNEQFF
>TRBV6-6|TRBD1|TRBJ2-2|-
TGTGCCAGCAGTTACAGGACAGGGGGCTCGGGTGGGGAGCTGTTTTTT
CASSYRTGGSGGELFF
>TRBV4-1|-|TRBJ2-3|-
TGCGCCAGCAGCCAAGTTCGAGCGGACACAGATACGCAGTATTTT
CASSQVRADTDTQYF
>TRBV11-2|TRBD2|TRBJ2-1|-
TGTGCCAGCAGCGCGTCCGGGACTAAACGTTTCAATGAGCAGTTCTTC
CASSASGTKRFNEQFF
>TRBV7-8|-|TRBJ2-7|-
TGTGCCAGCAGCTTAGGGCCCACGTCCCTCGGACAGATCTACGAGCAGTACTTC
CASSLGPTSLGQIYEQYF
>TRBV13|TRBD2|TRBJ2-3|once
TGTGCCAGCAGCTCTTTACTAGCGGGAGTTTCAGATACGCAGTATTTT
CASSSLLAGVSDTQYF
>TRBV6-6|TRBD1|TRBJ2-7|-
TGTGCCAGCAGTTATCAGGACAGGGGTAGCGAGCAGTACTTC
CASSYQDRGSEQYF
>TRBV27|TRBD1|TRBJ1-2|-
TGTGCCAGCAGCCCACTCTTAGCCGGGACAGGGGGCTTCTATGGCTACACCTTC
CASSPLLAGTGGFYGYTF
>TRBV9|TRBD2|TRBJ2-2|-
TGTGCCAGCAGCCCACCACTAGCGGGGGCGAACACCGGGGAGCTGTTTTTT
CASSPPLAGANTGELFF
>TRBV5-8|TRBD2|TRBJ2-5|once
TGTGCCAGCAGTTCCGGGGGGGAGTGGGAGACCCAGTACTTC
CASSSGGEWETQYF
>TRBV14|-|TRBJ2-4|once
TGTGCCAGCAGCCATGTCGGGGAAAGAAACATTCAGTACTTC
CASSHVGERNIQYF
>TRBV9|-|TRBJ2-2|-
TGTGCCAGCAGCGTTCCGGGAGAGGATACCGGGGAGCTGTTTTTT
CASSVPGEDTGELFF
>TRBV5-5|TRBD2|TRBJ2-7|-
TGTGCCAGCAGCCCCCGGACTAGCGGGACGGCGACCTTTTCTCCAAGGGAGCAGTACTTC
CASSPRTSGTATFSPREQYF
>TRBV28|TRBD1|TRBJ2-5|-
TGTGCCAGCAAAAGGGACAGGGGTAGGGAGACCCAGTACTTC
CASKRDRGRETQYF
>TRBV6-5|-|TRBJ2-4|-
TGTGCCAGCAGCCCCGAGCCAGGAGCCAAAAACATTCAGTACTTC
CASSPEPGAKNIQYF
>TRBV5-4|-|TRBJ1-2|-
TGTGCCAGCAGCTTTGACAGGAACTATGGCTACACCTTC
CASSFDRNYGYTF
>TRBV27|TRBD2|TRBJ2-7|once
TGTGCCAGCCAGCGGGACGGGTACGAGCAGTACTTC
CASQRDGYEQYF
>TRBV6-6|TRBD1|TRBJ1-4|once
TGTGCCAGCAGTTACCCACAGGGGGGTAATGAAAAACTGTTTTTT
CASSYPQGGNEKLFF
>TRBV19|TRBD2|TRBJ2-3|-
TGTGCCAGTAGTTTCCGGACTAGCGGGGCCCTAGTAGATACGCAGTATTTT
CASSFRTSGALVDTQYF
>TRBV11-2|TRBD2|TRBJ2-7|-
TGTGCCAGCACCCGGCGAGGACTAGCGGGAGTTCGGAGCTACGAGCAGTACTTC
CASTRRGLAGVRSYEQYF
>TRBV28|TRBD2|TRBJ2-7|-
TGTGCCAGCAGTTTCCCCTCAGCGGGAGGGCCATACGAGCAGTACTTC
CASSFPSAGGPYEQYF
>TRBV11-2|TRBD1|TRBJ1-2|-
TGTGCCAGCAGCCCACTACAGGGGGCTGGGGGCTACACCTTC
CASSPLQGAGGYTF
>TRBV28|TRBD1|TRBJ2-5|-
TGTGCCAGCAGTCAGGGGGACCAAGAGACCCAGTACTTC
CASSQGDQETQYF
>TRBV14|-|TRBJ1-2|-
TGTGCCAGCAGCCATATGACAGCCCTCCTGGGCTACACCTTC
CASSHMTALLGYTF
>TRBV6-1|TRBD2|TRBJ2-1|-
TGTGCCAGCAGTGAAGCCGAGTTTATAGCGGGAGGGCCAAAGAATGAGCAGTTCTTC
CASSEAEFIAGGPKNEQFF
>TRBV6-1|-|TRBJ1-4|-
TGTGCCAGCAGTGATCCAAACCCGCCGGTCCCACCTTGGTTACTGTTTTTT
CASSDPNPPVPPWLLFF
>TRBV10-2|TRBD2|TRBJ2-1|-
TGCGCCAGCAGTGAAACGTCTTTTAGCGGGGAATACAATGAGCAGTTCTTC
CASSETSFSGEYNEQFF
>TRBV10-3|TRBD2|TRBJ2-1|-
TGTGCCATCAGTGAGCAGACGCGGGAGGGTAAGAATGAGCAGTTCTTC
CAISEQTREGKNEQFF
>TRBV7-6|TRBD2|TRBJ2-1|-
TGTGCCAGCAGCCCAAAAAGACTAGCGGATCTATACAATGAGCAGTTCTTC
CASSPKRLADLYNEQFF
>TRBV28|TRBD1|TRBJ1-2|-
TGTGCCAGCAGTCCTGCCGTGACAGGGGGCTATGGCTACACCTTC
CASSPAVTGGYGYTF
>TRBV5-6|-|TRBJ1-1|-
TGTGCCAGCAGGAGGGACACTGAAGCTTTCTTT
CASRRDTEAFF
>TRBV30|-|TRBJ2-5|-
TGTGCCTGGAGTGTACTTGCATCGGGGACCCAGTACTTC
CAWSVLASGTQYF
>TRBV11-2|-|TRBJ2-1|-
TGTGCCAGCAGCCGAAGCCCGGGACAAACGTACAATGAGCAGTTCTTC
CASSRSPGQTYNEQFF
>TRBV6-1|-|TRBJ2-1|-
TGTGCCAGCATTTTAAGCCTCAATGAGCAGTTCTTC
CASILSLNEQFF
>TRBV10-3|-|TRBJ1-1|-
TGTGCCATCAGTGGGGCCTCACAGGGTCTTAACACTGAAGCTTTCTTT
CAISGASQGLNTEAFF
>TRBV21-1|-|TRBJ1-6|-
TGTGCCAACTACCCACTCCACTTT
CANYPLHF